This is a list of T cell receptor beta chains from one sample in a study of tumor-infiltrating lymphocytes in primary liver carcinoma. From the multiplex PCR reads, TCRdb called clonotypes with MiXCR, one entry per CDR3 protein. Of tens of thousands of distinct CDR3 sequences listed, approximately 70% are singletons. Material for sequencing was liver tumor tissue from sampling region 2. The receptors were gathered from a middle-aged man with primary liver carcinoma and hepatitis B virus infection. Each CDR3 is given without its conserved first and last residue. Fields, in order: D gene, J gene, CDR3 length, V gene, CDR3 protein. A D gene is named only where the DNA matches it firmly.

>TRBD2|TRBJ2-5|14|TRBV6-6
TSSYSPSGHQETQY
>.|TRBJ2-2|12|TRBV6-5
ASSYSRKREKLL
>TRBD1|TRBJ2-7|12|TRBV6-2/TRBV6-3
VSSLRDRVHEQY
>.|TRBJ1-1|12|TRBV6-5
ASSYGGARGEAS
>.|TRBJ2-3|13|TRBV7-8
DSSPLLESTDTQY
>TRBD2|TRBJ2-2|13|TRBV11-2
ASSLLAGNTWELF
>.|TRBJ1-1|13|TRBV6-2/TRBV6-3
ASSKDTGLELKAF
>TRBD2|TRBJ2-3|19|TRBV4-2
TSSQDSGLAAYRFSTDTQF
>.|TRBJ1-5|11|TRBV5-6
ASSLEGSRPLH
>.|TRBJ1-1|11|TRBV6-6
ASSTGGTTKAF
>.|TRBJ2-5|11|TRBV5-1
ASSLFDGETQN
>.|TRBJ2-7|14|TRBV6-6
AYSHRARGPTYEQH
>.|TRBJ2-1|11|TRBV28
ASLIRGGNEQF
>.|TRBJ1-4|11|TRBV10-1
ASSRGPNEKLF
>.|TRBJ1-5|13|TRBV6-1
VSSEGQGQNQPQH
>.|TRBJ2-1|12|TRBV12-3/TRBV12-4
ACSLMQGSNEQL
>.|TRBJ2-1|10|TRBV12-3/TRBV12-4
ASSWHINEQF
>.|TRBJ2-5|12|TRBV6-5
ASKPSPSQETQY
>TRBD1|TRBJ2-5|13|TRBV6-2/TRBV6-3
VSSPDRGRQETQY
>TRBD2|TRBJ2-2|13|TRBV29-1
SVETSAANIGELF
>.|TRBJ2-7|17|TRBV7-9
ASSFISTRGRPSSYEQY
>TRBD1|TRBJ2-2|17|TRBV10-1
ASSELSGTGESNSGELF
>.|TRBJ2-5|12|TRBV5-5
ASRSRTRGETQY
>TRBD1|TRBJ2-4|13|TRBV5-1
ASSATGIAKNVQY
>.|TRBJ2-1|13|TRBV6-5
ASSPSAGGYNEQS
>TRBD1|TRBJ2-7|10|TRBV10-2
ATGQGAYEQY
>.|TRBJ2-1|15|TRBV11-2
VSSLGNRAGSYSEQF
>TRBD2|TRBJ2-5|15|TRBV4-3
ASSQAASGGTGEIQY
>.|TRBJ1-1|12|TRBV12-3/TRBV12-4
ASTLQQADTDAF
>.|TRBJ2-7|10|TRBV4-1
VSKGTWEEQY
>.|TRBJ1-6|12|TRBV5-4
ASTYGIQNPPLH
>TRBD1|TRBJ1-1|12|TRBV5-1
ARSAAGGYTEAL
>.|TRBJ1-2|10|TRBV5-1
ASSIQGTGYT
>.|TRBJ2-1|13|TRBV14
ASNAVGGTYNEQF
>.|TRBJ1-1|9|TRBV29-1
SGTLNSETF
>.|TRBJ2-7|11|TRBV5-1
AASAGAGREQY
>.|TRBJ1-6|10|TRBV19
TTRTLDSPLH
>.|TRBJ2-1|12|TRBV12-3/TRBV12-4
AGNEVSSYNEQF
>.|TRBJ1-1|9|TRBV4-2
ASSPGIEAF
>TRBD1|TRBJ2-7|12|TRBV10-2
ASSRDRGIDEQY
>.|TRBJ1-1|12|TRBV4-1
ASNHKSEDTGAF
>.|TRBJ1-2|10|TRBV10-2
ASDDRIGGYT
>.|TRBJ1-6|12|TRBV14
ASSHSGENSSLH
>.|TRBJ2-1|11|TRBV7-9
ASSLSLVNEQS
>.|TRBJ2-1|13|TRBV12-3/TRBV12-4
VSSLGQGDVNEQF
>TRBD2|TRBJ2-7|13|TRBV5-5
ARSLVTSRGYEEY
>TRBD1|TRBJ2-7|13|TRBV20-1
SASVSWDRVHEQY
>.|TRBJ1-5|14|TRBV28
ASSLVWGAGNRPQH
>.|TRBJ2-3|13|TRBV20-1
SASGSGGWTDTQY
>TRBD2|TRBJ2-7|12|TRBV6-5
ASSPGLGLNELY
>.|TRBJ2-3|12|TRBV4-3
ASSQNHGTDTQY
>.|TRBJ2-1|10|TRBV11-3
DSGLSANEQF
>.|TRBJ2-3|13|TRBV5-4
ASRVVGLRGDTQY
>TRBD1|TRBJ2-7|10|TRBV29-1
SVSGQGGVQY
>TRBD2|TRBJ2-4|12|TRBV20-1
SAARRSGENIQY
>.|TRBJ1-4|11|TRBV6-2/TRBV6-3
ACSYSGVEKLF
>.|TRBJ2-1|9|TRBV11-2
ASSFDREQF
>.|TRBJ2-3|12|TRBV4-3
ASSQQAFTDTQY
>.|TRBJ2-5|11|TRBV12-3/TRBV12-4
ASSLIVGETQY